This TCR beta chain was found in a study of control samples from healthy donors and cancer patients. Libraries were prepared by immunoSEQ multiplex PCR; TCRdb keeps only in-frame clonotypes and omits some of them. The profile shows 85,000 to 120,000 clones, 90% to 95% of them singletons. This receptor was identified in a woman aged 18-35 years in good health. The specimen was blood.

The CDR3 region is CASSQFGGNTGELFF. CDR3 DNA sequence: TGCGCCAGCAGCCAATTTGGGGGGAACACCGGGGAGCTGTTTTTT. J is TRBJ2-2 and V is TRBV4-1, with D tentatively TRBD1 or TRBD2 (5 bases each). V was shortened by 2 bases and J by 1 base, with 8 bases between the two germline ends. This CDR3 comprises 15 residues. Germline CDR1 and CDR2: MGHRA and YSYEKL.